This TCR beta chain was sequenced for a study of Ad26.COV2.S vaccination and SARS-CoV-2 variants. Background on the study: The Ad26.COV2.S arm of the COV1001 trial was where the donor was placed.

The study, taken as a whole, reports: Spike-specific TCR breadth was greater after Ad26.COV2.S than placebo.

Germline V lookup: CDR1 MDHEN, CDR2 SYDVKM. Between the trimmed V and J ends, which lost 2 bases and 10 bases, there was a span of 15 bases. The CDR3 runs 14 residues. Treatment meaning: some 19 received Ad26.COV2.S at low or high dose, single or two shots; five or six received placebo; per-sample allocation not given. It was on day 63 after the first vaccine or placebo injection that samples were taken. As concerns this clone: Its antigen is currently unknown.

The repertoire was sequenced with immunoSEQ multiplex PCR; TCRdb's copy has only in-frame clones and lacks some. The sample contains about half a million clones, approximately 90% of which appear only once. The chain uses TRBV28 and TRBJ2-1, with D possibly being TRBD1 (6 bases). This receptor was obtained from a person between 18 and 60 years old who received the Ad26.COV2.S COVID-19 vaccine or a placebo. Sequencing was performed on peripheral blood, taken in a trial of Ad26.COV2.S vaccine versus placebo. CDR3 nucleotide sequence: TGTGCCAGCAGTTTACTGGGGGACATGGGGGAGCAGTTCTTC. It is translated as CASSLLGDMGEQFF.